The next 22 T cell receptor beta chains were all read from a single sample in a study of T cell repertoires in cytomegalovirus infection. In TCRdb, the reads were re-called with MiXCR into one record per CDR3 protein. The sample has approximately 590,000 distinct CDR3 sequences, just under 40% seen once; the top ten hold about 46%. For these receptors, no antigen is known. Sample: cultured PBMCs, taken from culture after CMV antigen stimulation. The receptors shown here come from a human donor in good health (CMV status not recorded). Some clones in this sample may be carry-over from other donors' samples.

This chain uses TRBV5-1 with TRBJ1-1, with a weak D call TRBD1 (5 bases). This CDR3 is built from 14 residues. From germline, CDR1 is SGHRS and CDR2 YFSETQ. Trimming removed 5 bases from V and 5 bases from J, with 16 bases in between. CDR3 residues: CASRSGYSRTEAFF. CDR3 DNA sequence: TGCGCCAGCAGATCAGGGTATTCGCGAACTGAAGCTTTCTTT.

The chain is built from TRBV6-5 and TRBJ1-1; a possible D gene is TRBD1 (5 bases). Trimming shortened V by 5 bases and J by 6 bases, and 16 bases separated the two germline ends. The CDR3 covers 14 residues. Per the germline V gene, CDR1 is MNHEY and CDR2 is SVGAGI. The CDR3: CASSSLGRGAEAFF. CDR3 nucleotides: TGTGCCAGCAGTAGTCTGGGGAGAGGGGCTGAAGCTTTCTTT.

This clonotype was counted only a few times. The genes are TRBV7-2 and TRBJ2-7, with D possibly matching TRBD2 (6 bases). The V gene's germline CDR1 is SGHTA and CDR2 FQGNSA. The CDR3 extends over 13 amino acids. Trimming removed 3 bases from V and 6 bases from J, with 12 bases in between. The CDR3 DNA sequence: TGTGCCAGCAGCTTTCAACTAGCCGGCGAGCAGTACTTC. Protein product: CASSFQLAGEQYF.

V gene TRBV7-6 combines with J gene TRBJ1-5; 10 bases fit TRBD1. This CDR3 has 14 residues. CDR1 is SGHVS, CDR2 FNYEAQ, per germline. V dropped 5 bases and J dropped 9; count of bases not matched to a gene: 7. The CDR3, as DNA: TGTGCCAGCAGCCAAGGGACAGGGGAGAGGCCCCAGCATTTT. Translated, it gives CASSQGTGERPQHF.

The chain combines TRBV4-1 with TRBJ1-5, with 8 bases aligning to TRBD1. V lost 5 bases, J lost 7 bases, and 10 bases stayed unmatched. Germline CDR1 reads MGHRA; CDR2 reads YSYEKL. The CDR3 covers 15 residues. Here the CDR3 reads CASSASTGEGQPQHF. CDR3 nucleotide sequence: TGCGCCAGCAGCGCCTCGACAGGGGAGGGACAGCCCCAGCATTTT.

This chain links TRBV7-6 with TRBJ1-1, with a weak D call TRBD1 (5 bases). There are 13 residues in the CDR3. V was cut by 5 bases and J by 5 bases, with 12 bases left in between. From germline, CDR1 is SGHVS and CDR2 FNYEAQ. CDR3 nucleotides: TGTGCCAGCAGCCTACCGGGGCTGACTGAAGCTTTCTTT. It is translated as CASSLPGLTEAFF.

This clonotype has a count of ten or more. DNA for the CDR3: TGTGCCAGCAGCTCGGGACTCTCCTACGAGCAGTACTTC. Translation: CASSSGLSYEQYF. The chain couples TRBV11-2 to TRBJ2-7; D is perhaps TRBD2 (6 bases). Germline V lookup: CDR1 SGHAT, CDR2 FQNNGV. This CDR3 comprises 13 residues. V lost 4 bases and J 0 bases, leaving 7 bases between the germline ends.

This clonotype was seen only once. The CDR3 DNA reads TGTGCCAGCAGCTTAGTGGGGGGGACAGGCCAAGAGACCCAGTACTTC. This codes for CASSLVGGTGQETQYF. This rearrangement joins TRBV11-2 to TRBJ2-5, with D possibly matching TRBD1 (8 bases). Germline V lookup: CDR1 SGHAT, CDR2 FQNNGV. V shed 1 base and J shed 1 base, with 13 bases lying between them. CDR3 length: 16 amino acids.

This clonotype was observed a few times. The chain carries TRBV7-2 and TRBJ1-2, with D possibly TRBD1 on 5 matching bases. Germline V gives CDR1 SGHTA, CDR2 FQGNSA. The CDR3 length is 13 residues. Trimming shortened V by 5 bases and J by 8 bases, and 15 bases separated the two germline ends. CDR3 amino acids: CASSEGTDQGYTF. CDR3 sequence (DNA): TGTGCCAGCAGCGAAGGGACGGACCAAGGCTACACCTTC.

The chain joins TRBV7-6 to TRBJ1-1; weak D call: TRBD1 (5 bases). In germline, CDR1 is SGHVS, CDR2 FNYEAQ. Trimming shortened V by 2 bases and J by 6 bases, and 7 bases separated the two germline ends. The CDR3 extends over 12 amino acids. CDR3 in DNA: TGTGCCAGCAGCTTACGACAGCCTGAAGCTTTCTTT. Amino acids: CASSLRQPEAFF. Filled out from reference TRBV7-6 and TRBJ1-1, the complete variable domain reads GAGVSQSPRYKVTKRGQDVALRCDPISGHVSLYWYRQALGQGPEFLTYFNYEAQQDKSGLPNDRFSAERPEGSISTLTIQRTEQRDSAMYRCASSLRQPEAFFGQGTRLTVV.

The CDR3 region has the DNA TGCAGTGCTAGAGGACGGACGTCCTACGAGCAGTACTTC. Translated: CSARGRTSYEQYF. The rearrangement joins TRBV20-1 to TRBJ2-7, with no clear D. The CDR3 length is 13 residues. With 1 base removed from V and 1 base from J, the gap between germline ends came to 8 bases. Germline-derived CDR1 and CDR2 are DFQATT and SNEGSKA (reference sequence).

This chain joins TRBV19 and TRBJ2-1; TRBD2 is a possible D gene (6 bases). Trimming removed 1 base from V and 7 bases from J, with 11 bases in between. This CDR3 region has 14 residues. Germline CDR1 and CDR2: LNHDA and SQIVND (reference sequence). CDR3 protein: CASSIAGALNEQFF. Written as DNA, the CDR3 is TGTGCCAGTAGTATAGCGGGAGCCCTAAATGAGCAGTTCTTC.

The V and J genes are TRBV6-6 and TRBJ2-7; 7 bases are a match to TRBD1. This CDR3 has 15 residues. Germline CDR1 and CDR2: MNHNY and SVGAGI (reference sequence). Germline trimming cut 5 bases from V and 3 bases from J; bases unmatched to any gene: 10. CDR3 protein: CASSPRQGENYEQYF. In DNA form, the CDR3 reads TGTGCCAGCAGTCCCCGCCAGGGGGAAAACTACGAGCAGTACTTC.

A remark on this clonotype: A read error may explain this, as a much larger clone is one base away. Without the conserved terminal phenylalanine or tryptophan, this CDR3 likely stems from a read error. The chain carries TRBV7-2 and TRBJ2-1, with D possibly matching TRBD2 (6 bases). Germline CDR1 and CDR2: SGHTA and FQGNSA. V was trimmed by 5 bases and J by 5 bases, leaving 16 bases between them. There are 15 residues in the CDR3. The CDR3 is CASSLSSGTHNEQFL. The CDR3 nucleotides read TGTGCCAGCAGCCTATCCTCCGGGACTCACAATGAGCAGTTCCTC.

This clonotype was counted a few times. The chain is built from TRBV7-9 and TRBJ2-6; possibly TRBD1 or TRBD2 for D (6 bases each). The CDR3 sequence is 17 residues long. The V and J ends lost 5 bases and 2 bases respectively, with 16 bases between them. In germline, CDR1 is SEHNR, CDR2 FQNEAQ (reference sequence). In DNA form, the CDR3 reads TGTGCCAGCAGCGCCTACTGGGGGGCCACTGGGGCCAACGTCCTGACTTTC. The encoded protein is CASSAYWGATGANVLTF.

In its sample, this clonotype was seen many times. The chain recombines TRBV7-2 with TRBJ1-2; D remains ambiguous. The V end was cut by 1 base, the J end by 3 bases, with 12 bases between. Germline V gives CDR1 SGHTA, CDR2 FQGNSA. The CDR3 spans 15 residues. In DNA, the CDR3 is TGTGCCAGCAGCTTAGGTTTTAGGGAGGACTATGGCTACACCTTC. Residues: CASSLGFREDYGYTF.

This clonotype was seen a few times. V usage is TRBV7-4 and J usage is TRBJ2-3, with D unclear. The length of the CDR3 is 14 residues. Germline CDR1 is SGHVT and CDR2 is SQSDAQ. The ends were cut back, 1 base at V and 0 bases at J, with 5 bases in the middle. CDR3 sequence (DNA): TGTGCCAGCAGCTTAGTCCAGAGCACAGATACGCAGTATTTT. It translates to CASSLVQSTDTQYF.

CDR3 DNA sequence: TGTGCCAGCAGTTTATCAGGGGCCCTCACTGAAGCTTTCTTT. Protein sequence: CASSLSGALTEAFF. The gene calls are TRBV12-3 or TRBV12-4 and TRBJ1-1, with D possibly TRBD1 on 6 matching bases. Between the trimmed V and J ends, which lost 2 bases and 4 bases, there was a span of 11 bases. This CDR3 is 14 amino acids long.

The chain uses TRBV7-2 and TRBJ1-2; unclear D gene. Per the germline V gene, CDR1 is SGHTA and CDR2 is FQGNSA. The CDR3 length is 11 residues. The V end was cut by 1 base, the J end by 11 bases, with 8 bases between. This CDR3 reads CASSLERIYTF. The CDR3 DNA follows: TGTGCCAGCAGCTTAGAGAGGATTTACACCTTC.

This chain joins TRBV7-9 and TRBJ2-5, with 8 bases that match TRBD2. After removal of 5 bases from V and 2 bases from J, the junction contained 7 bases not matched to a gene. The CDR3 has 15 residues. Germline values: CDR1 SEHNR, CDR2 FQNEAQ (reference sequence). CDR3 coding DNA: TGTGCCAGCAGCCCAAGCGGGAGTCGGCAAGAGACCCAGTACTTC. Residues: CASSPSGSRQETQYF.

This clonotype showed up many times. The chain joins TRBV7-8 to TRBJ1-1; D is undetermined. Germline V gene sequence: CDR1 SGHVS, CDR2 FQNEAQ. This CDR3 spans 14 amino acids. V gave up 4 bases and J gave up 1 base, with 10 bases separating them. The CDR3: CASSYSDPNTEAFF. As DNA, the CDR3 is TGTGCCAGCAGCTACAGCGACCCGAACACTGAAGCTTTCTTT. The full variable domain, in which reference TRBV7-8 and TRBJ1-1 provide the parts outside the CDR3, is GAGVSQSPRYKVAKRGQDVALRCDPISGHVSLFWYQQALGQGPEFLTYFQNEAQLDKSGLPSDRFFAERPEGSVSTLKIQRTQQEDSAVYLCASSYSDPNTEAFFGQGTRLTVV.

This clonotype was seen many times. The J gene is TRBJ2-2, the V gene TRBV7-8; D call uncertain. V was cut by 0 bases and J by 6 bases, with 5 bases left in between. Germline CDR1 is SGHVS and CDR2 is FQNEAQ. This CDR3 is 13 amino acids long. CDR3 amino acids: CASSLARSGELFF. The CDR3 DNA follows: TGTGCCAGCAGCTTAGCGAGGTCCGGGGAGCTGTTTTTT.